This T cell receptor beta chain was obtained from a study of T cell changes during pregnancy in multiple sclerosis. Clones were read by immunoSEQ multiplex PCR, and TCRdb kept only the in-frame ones, dropping some. The repertoire holds 25,000 or so clones, with around nine tenths as singletons. This CDR3 spans 16 amino acids. V shed 4 bases, J shed 6 bases, and the junction held 15 bases outside the gene matches. Germline V gene data show CDR1 as SGDLS and CDR2 as YYNGEE. This sequence joins TRBV9 and TRBJ1-2; 7 nucleotides agree with TRBD1. This receptor was obtained from a female donor with multiple sclerosis, enrolled in a pregnancy study. This material consisted of CD8+ T cells from peripheral blood mononuclear cells, taken before pregnancy. CDR3 loop: CASSPRARDSRHGYTF. Written as DNA, the CDR3 is TGTGCCAGCAGCCCCAGGGCTCGGGACAGCCGACATGGCTACACCTTC.